This entry lists 12 T cell receptor beta chains sequenced from one sample in a study of control samples from healthy donors and cancer patients. Sequencing used immunoSEQ multiplex PCR; TCRdb keeps in-frame clones, though not all of them. This listing includes about 210,000 clones. The sample taken for sequencing was blood. The receptor set was obtained from a woman between 25 and 40 years old in good health.

The chain carries TRBV30 and TRBJ1-5; 7 nucleotides align to TRBD1. Per the germline V gene, CDR1 is GTSNPN and CDR2 is SVGIG (reference sequence). The ends lost 4 bases at V and 1 base at J; junction bases unmatched: 4. There are 14 residues in the CDR3. The CDR3 DNA is TGTGCCTGGAATCGACAGGGAAGCAATCAGCCCCAGCATTTT. This codes for CAWNRQGSNQPQHF.

The chain couples TRBV7-9 to TRBJ2-7; tentative D call: TRBD1 (6 bases). This CDR3 spans 13 amino acids. Germline CDR1 is SEHNR and CDR2 is FQNEAQ (reference sequence). Trimming took 5 bases from V and 3 from J, leaving 11 bases between them. CDR3 nucleotide sequence: TGTGCCAGCAGCCCAAGGGGGAACTACGAGCAGTACTTC. Translating it yields CASSPRGNYEQYF.

The chain's CDR3 is CASSHYPRGSRTGELFF. The CDR3, as DNA: TGCGCCAGCAGCCACTACCCCAGGGGGTCGCGCACCGGGGAGCTGTTTTTT. J is TRBJ2-2 and V is TRBV4-1, with 7 positions matching TRBD1. The CDR3 length is 17 residues. V dropped 3 bases and J dropped 4; count of bases not matched to a gene: 11. Germline V gene lookup returns CDR1 MGHRA and CDR2 YSYEKL.

The chain couples TRBV14 to TRBJ2-2; D gene ambiguous. Germline V gene sequence: CDR1 SGHDN, CDR2 FVKESK. Trimming pared 1 base from V and 0 bases from J, leaving 12 bases between. There are 17 residues in the CDR3. CDR3 nucleotide sequence: TGTGCCAGCAGCCAAGTTGGCGCTTCCTCGAACACCGGGGAGCTGTTTTTT. Its translation: CASSQVGASSNTGELFF.

The chain employs TRBV28 and TRBJ2-5; D might be TRBD1 (6 bases). There are 14 residues in the CDR3. V was cut by 2 bases and J by 5 bases, with 12 bases left in between. CDR1 is MDHEN and CDR2 is SYDVKM in the germline V gene. The CDR3 protein is CASSLGGRGETQYF. The CDR3 DNA reads as TGTGCCAGCAGTTTAGGAGGCAGGGGTGAGACCCAGTACTTC.

The chain has TRBV19 and TRBJ1-1; 9 nucleotides match TRBD1. Germline-derived CDR1 and CDR2 are LNHDA and SQIVND (reference sequence). This CDR3 contains 16 residues. After removal of 3 bases from V and 0 bases from J, the junction contained 5 bases not matched to a gene. CDR3 nucleotide sequence: TGTGCCAGTAGTATCACCGACAGGGGGGTGAACACTGAAGCTTTCTTT. Translated, it gives CASSITDRGVNTEAFF.

This sequence joins TRBV5-4 and TRBJ1-2; D not certain. V was clipped by 4 bases and J by 1 base, with 17 bases between them. Germline CDR1 SGHNT, CDR2 YYREEE (reference sequence). The CDR3 sequence is 16 residues long. CDR3 sequence (DNA): TGTGCCAGCAGCCCGGTTTCGGGCAGGCTTAACTATGGCTACACCTTC. This gives the protein CASSPVSGRLNYGYTF.

The V and J genes are TRBV30 and TRBJ1-5; D is undetermined. The V and J ends lost 0 bases and 6 bases respectively, with 6 bases between them. The CDR3 has 12 amino acids. The germline V gene encodes CDR1 GTSNPN and CDR2 SVGIG (reference sequence). The CDR3 region has the DNA TGTGCCTGGAGTGTACCGGGTCAGCCCCAGCATTTT. Its protein is CAWSVPGQPQHF. Complete variable domain (other parts from reference TRBV30 and TRBJ1-5): SQTIHQWPATLVQPVGSPLSLECTVEGTSNPNLYWYRQAAGRGLQLLFYSVGIGQISSEVPQNLSASRPQDRQFILSSKKLLLSDSGFYLCAWSVPGQPQHFGDGTRLSIL.

J is TRBJ1-5 and V is TRBV5-1; tentative D call: TRBD1 (5 bases). Germline V gene data show CDR1 as SGHRS and CDR2 as YFSETQ. V shed 1 base and J shed 6 bases, with 11 bases lying between them. The CDR3 length is 14 residues. The CDR3 coding sequence is TGCGCCAGCAGCTTGCATGGGGGGACTCAGCCCCAGCATTTT. Translating gives CASSLHGGTQPQHF.

V gene TRBV7-2 combines with J gene TRBJ2-5; perhaps TRBD2 as D (7 bases). Germline values: CDR1 SGHTA, CDR2 FQGNSA. The CDR3 length is 14 residues. V lost 4 bases, J lost 3 bases, and 12 bases lay in between. The CDR3 reads CASSSLGGEETQYF. For the CDR3, the DNA is TGTGCCAGCAGCTCATTAGGGGGGGAAGAGACCCAGTACTTC.

The chain recombines TRBV6-5 with TRBJ2-1, with TRBD1 matching over 8 bases. V trimming: 8 bases; J trimming: 10 bases; junction bases outside the gene matches: 10. Per germline, CDR1 MNHEY and CDR2 SVGAGI. The CDR3 has 13 residues. As DNA, the CDR3 is TGTGCCAGCCGGCCCACAGGGGGGAAAGAGCAGTTCTTC. This sequence encodes CASRPTGGKEQFF.

V is TRBV28 and J is TRBJ1-1; D remains ambiguous. Germline-derived CDR1 and CDR2 are MDHEN and SYDVKM. The CDR3 extends over 14 amino acids. Trimming cost V 2 bases and J 1 base, with 8 bases left between them. The DNA of the CDR3 is TGTGCCAGCAGTTTAATTGTGGGGAACACTGAAGCTTTCTTT. The encoded protein is CASSLIVGNTEAFF.